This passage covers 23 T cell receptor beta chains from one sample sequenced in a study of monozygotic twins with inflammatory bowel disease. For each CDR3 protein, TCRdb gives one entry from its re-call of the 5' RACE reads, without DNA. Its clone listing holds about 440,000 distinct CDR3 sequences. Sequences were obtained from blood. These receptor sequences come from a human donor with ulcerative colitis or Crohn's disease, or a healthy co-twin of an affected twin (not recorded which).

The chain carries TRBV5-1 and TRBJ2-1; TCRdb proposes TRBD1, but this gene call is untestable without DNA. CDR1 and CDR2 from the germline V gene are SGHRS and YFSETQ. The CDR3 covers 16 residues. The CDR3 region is CASSRSGTGDYNEQFF.

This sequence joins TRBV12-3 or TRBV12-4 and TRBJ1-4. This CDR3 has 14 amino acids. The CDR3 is CASGRGIHNEKLFF.

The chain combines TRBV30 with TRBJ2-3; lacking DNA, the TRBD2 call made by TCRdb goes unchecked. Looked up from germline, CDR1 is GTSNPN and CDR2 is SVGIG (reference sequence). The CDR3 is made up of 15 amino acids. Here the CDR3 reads CAWSASSGRAGTQYF.

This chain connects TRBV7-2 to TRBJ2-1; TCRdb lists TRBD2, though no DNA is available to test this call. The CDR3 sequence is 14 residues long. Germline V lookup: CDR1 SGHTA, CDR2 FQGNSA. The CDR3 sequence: CATDREVSYNEQFF.

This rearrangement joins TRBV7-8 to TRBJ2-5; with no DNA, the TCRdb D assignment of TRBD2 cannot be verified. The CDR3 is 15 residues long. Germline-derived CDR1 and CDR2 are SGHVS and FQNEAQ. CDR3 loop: CASSLELAGVETQYF.

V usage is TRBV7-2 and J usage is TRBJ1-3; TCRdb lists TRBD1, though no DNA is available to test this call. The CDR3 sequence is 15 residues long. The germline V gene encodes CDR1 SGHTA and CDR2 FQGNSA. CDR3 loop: CASSPQGAGGNTIYF.

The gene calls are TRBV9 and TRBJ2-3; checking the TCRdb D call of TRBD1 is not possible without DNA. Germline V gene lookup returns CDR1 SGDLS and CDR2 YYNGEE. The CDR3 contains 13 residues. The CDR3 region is CASSVGGRDTQYF. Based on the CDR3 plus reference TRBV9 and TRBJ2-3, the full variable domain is DSGVTQTPKHLITATGQRVTLRCSPRSGDLSVYWYQQSLDQGLQFLIQYYNGEERAKGNILERFSAQQFPDLHSELNLSSLELGDSALYFCASSVGGRDTQYFGPGTRLTVL.

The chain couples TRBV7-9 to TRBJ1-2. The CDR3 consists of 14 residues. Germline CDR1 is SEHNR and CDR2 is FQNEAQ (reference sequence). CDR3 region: CASRSRDWNYGYTF.

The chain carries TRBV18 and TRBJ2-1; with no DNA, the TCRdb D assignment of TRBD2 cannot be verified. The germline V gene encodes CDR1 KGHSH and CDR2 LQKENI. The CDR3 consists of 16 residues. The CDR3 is CASLQPETSGKDEQFF. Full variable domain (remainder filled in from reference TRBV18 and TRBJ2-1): NAGVMQNPRHLVRRRGQEARLRCSPMKGHSHVYWYRQLPEEGLKFMVYLQKENIIDESGMPKERFSAEFPKEGPSILRIQQVVRGDSAAYFCASLQPETSGKDEQFFGPGTRLTVL.

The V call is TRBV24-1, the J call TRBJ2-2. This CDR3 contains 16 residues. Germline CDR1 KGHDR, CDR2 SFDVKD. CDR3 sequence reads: CATSGLPQTNTGELFF.

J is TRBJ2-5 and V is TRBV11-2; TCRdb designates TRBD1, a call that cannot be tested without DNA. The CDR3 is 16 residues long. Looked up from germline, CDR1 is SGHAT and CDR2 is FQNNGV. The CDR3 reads CASSLAPGTEQETQYF.

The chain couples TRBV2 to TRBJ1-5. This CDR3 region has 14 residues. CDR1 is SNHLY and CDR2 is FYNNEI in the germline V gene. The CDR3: CASSGAGRGQPQHF.

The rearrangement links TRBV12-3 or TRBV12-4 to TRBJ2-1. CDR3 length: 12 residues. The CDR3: CASSFKSNEQFF.

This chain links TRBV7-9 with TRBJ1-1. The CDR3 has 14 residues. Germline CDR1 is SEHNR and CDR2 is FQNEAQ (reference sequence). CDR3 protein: CAYPSGMGYTEAFF.

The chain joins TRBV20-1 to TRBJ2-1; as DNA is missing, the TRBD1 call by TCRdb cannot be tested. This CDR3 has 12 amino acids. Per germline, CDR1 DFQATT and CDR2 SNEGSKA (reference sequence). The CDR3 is CSASPLYAEQFF.

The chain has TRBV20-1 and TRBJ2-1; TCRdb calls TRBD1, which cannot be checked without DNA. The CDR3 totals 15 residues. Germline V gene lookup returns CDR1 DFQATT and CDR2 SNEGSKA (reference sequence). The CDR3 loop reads CSALSGTGSYGGQFF.

CDR3 loop: CASSQDGSGYDYGYTF. The chain carries TRBV4-2 and TRBJ1-2; TCRdb proposes TRBD1, but this gene call is untestable without DNA. The CDR3 extends over 16 amino acids. Germline V CDR1 and CDR2: LGHNA, YNFKEQ.

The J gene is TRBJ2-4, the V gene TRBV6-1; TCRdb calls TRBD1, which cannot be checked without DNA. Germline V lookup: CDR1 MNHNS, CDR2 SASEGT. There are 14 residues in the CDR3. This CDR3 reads CASRGTVAKNIQYF.

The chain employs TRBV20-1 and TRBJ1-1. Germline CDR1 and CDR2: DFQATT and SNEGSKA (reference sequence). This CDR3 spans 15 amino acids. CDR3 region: CSAVKALGENTEAFF.

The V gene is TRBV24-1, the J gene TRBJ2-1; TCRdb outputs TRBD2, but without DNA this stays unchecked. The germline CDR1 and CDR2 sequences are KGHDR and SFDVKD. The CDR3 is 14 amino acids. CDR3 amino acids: CATSVGLYPNEQFF.

The CDR3 is CAISESRQTNEKLFF. The rearrangement links TRBV10-3 to TRBJ1-4; TCRdb gives TRBD1 as the D gene, but with no DNA this cannot be confirmed. This CDR3 region has 15 residues. Germline lookup yields CDR1 ENHRY and CDR2 SYGVKD.

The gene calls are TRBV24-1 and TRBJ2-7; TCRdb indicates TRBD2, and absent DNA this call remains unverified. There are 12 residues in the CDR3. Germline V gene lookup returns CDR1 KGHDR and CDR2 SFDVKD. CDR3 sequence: CATSDRGLKQYF.

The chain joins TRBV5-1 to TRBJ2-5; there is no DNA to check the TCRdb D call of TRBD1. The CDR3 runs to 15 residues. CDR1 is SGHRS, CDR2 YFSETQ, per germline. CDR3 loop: CASSLAPGQQETQYF.